The 24 T cell receptor beta chains below come from one sample, sequenced in a study of OX40 agonist ivuxolimab in advanced cancers. The table came from immunoSEQ multiplex PCR; TCRdb's copy has only in-frame clones and leaves some out. This table has roughly 100,000 clones, over 75% appearing once. The starting material was CD4+ or CD8+ T cells sorted from blood, obtained in a trial of the OX40 agonist ivuxolimab. These receptors were taken from an adult with an advanced solid tumor such as melanoma, head and neck, liver or kidney cancer.

This clone was seen just once. The V gene is TRBV19, the J gene TRBJ2-3, with 8 bases identical to TRBD1. V lost 3 bases, J lost 6 bases, and 8 bases stayed unmatched. The length of the CDR3 is 15 residues. CDR1 LNHDA and CDR2 SQIVND come from the germline V gene (reference sequence). The chain's CDR3 is CASSMKSGGWDTQYF. In DNA, the CDR3 is TGTGCCAGTAGTATGAAGTCAGGGGGCTGGGATACGCAGTATTTT.

This chain connects TRBV5-1 to TRBJ2-1, with 9 positions matching TRBD1. Germline CDR1 and CDR2: SGHRS and YFSETQ. The V segment lost 0 bases and the J segment 5 bases; nucleotides outside the gene matches: 12. This CDR3 comprises 18 residues. The CDR3 spells CASSLAGTGSLRDNEQFF. CDR3 in DNA: TGCGCCAGCAGCTTGGCCGGGACAGGGTCTTTACGGGACAATGAGCAGTTCTTC.

The chain uses TRBV6-5 and TRBJ2-5, with D possibly called TRBD1 or TRBD2 (7 bases each). Germline V gene sequence: CDR1 MNHEY, CDR2 SVGAGI. The CDR3 covers 15 residues. V gave up 4 bases and J gave up 1 base, with 13 bases separating them. CDR3 DNA sequence: TGTGCCAGCAGTTCAGGGGGGGGGCCCCAAGAGACCCAGTACTTC. As protein: CASSSGGGPQETQYF.

This clone came up a few times. The V and J genes are TRBV29-1 and TRBJ2-5, with no clear D. Germline assignment: CDR1 SQVTM and CDR2 ANQGSEA. The CDR3 spans 11 residues. Trimming took off 4 bases at V and 6 bases at J, with 9 bases between the two ends. CDR3 loop: CSVGYRQTQYF. In DNA form, the CDR3 reads TGCAGCGTTGGGTATAGACAGACCCAGTACTTC.

The chain carries TRBV19 and TRBJ1-5; D remains ambiguous. Germline lookup yields CDR1 LNHDA and CDR2 SQIVND (reference sequence). Between the trimmed V and J ends, which lost 7 bases and 6 bases, there was a span of 13 bases. This CDR3 is built from 13 residues. CDR3 DNA sequence: TGTGCCAGTAAGGAGAGCTGGGGTCAGCCCCAGCATTTT. This encodes CASKESWGQPQHF.

This clone has only one observation. The chain has TRBV5-1 and TRBJ2-5, with D unresolved. The CDR3 spans 11 residues. V lost 2 bases and J 5 bases, leaving 4 bases between the germline ends. Germline V CDR1 and CDR2: SGHRS, YFSETQ. The CDR3 here is CASSFNETQYF. The DNA for the CDR3 is TGCGCCAGCAGCTTTAACGAGACCCAGTACTTC.

The CDR3 here is CASSEGVTTYEQYF. CDR3 coding DNA: TGTGCCAGCAGTGAAGGGGTCACGACCTACGAGCAGTACTTC. This chain links TRBV25-1 with TRBJ2-7; D is undetermined. CDR1 is MGHDK and CDR2 is SYGVNS in the germline V gene. The CDR3 is 14 residues long. Deletions cut 2 bases from V and 2 bases from J, with 10 bases between.

The rearrangement joins TRBV4-1 to TRBJ2-3; 7 bases line up with TRBD1. The length of the CDR3 is 16 residues. The ends lost 4 bases at V and 2 bases at J; junction bases unmatched: 9. Germline V CDR1 and CDR2: MGHRA, YSYEKL. For the CDR3, the DNA is TGCGCCAGCAGCCCACCACAGGGGATTCACACAGATACGCAGTATTTT. Amino acids: CASSPPQGIHTDTQYF.

This chain links TRBV11-2 with TRBJ2-7; unclear D gene. CDR3 size: 13 residues. CDR1 and CDR2 (germline): SGHAT, FQNNGV. The V gene lost 6 bases and the J gene lost 2 bases, with 11 bases spanning the gap. CDR3 in amino acids: CASRKIETYEQYF. For the CDR3, the DNA is TGTGCCAGCAGAAAAATAGAGACCTACGAGCAGTACTTC.

This clone was detected once. The chain joins TRBV12-5 to TRBJ1-3; D unclear. With 6 bases removed from V and 4 bases from J, the gap between germline ends came to 4 bases. Looked up from germline, CDR1 is LGHNT and CDR2 is FRNRAP. The CDR3 length is 11 residues. CDR3 bases: TGTGCTAGTGGCGGAGGAAACACCATATATTTT. Translated, it gives CASGGGNTIYF.

V gene TRBV10-3 combines with J gene TRBJ1-3; D is unclear. The CDR3 consists of 16 residues. Trimming took 6 bases from V and 2 from J, leaving 17 bases between them. Germline V gene sequence: CDR1 ENHRY, CDR2 SYGVKD. In nucleotides, the CDR3 is TGTGCCATCAGCCAGACCACCCCAAACGCTGGAAACACCATATATTTT. Protein: CAISQTTPNAGNTIYF.

The chain is built from TRBV19 and TRBJ2-3; D perhaps matches TRBD1 (6 bases). The CDR3 extends over 14 amino acids. The germline V gene encodes CDR1 LNHDA and CDR2 SQIVND (reference sequence). V lost 3 bases to trimming and J lost 1 base, with 8 bases between them. The CDR3 DNA follows: TGTGCCAGTAGTATGGGGGCGGGCACAGATACGCAGTATTTT. Its protein is CASSMGAGTDTQYF.

This clone was counted once. The chain is built from TRBV13 and TRBJ1-4; possible D gene TRBD1, 6 bases. The germline V gene encodes CDR1 PRHDT and CDR2 FYEKMQ (reference sequence). V lost 5 bases and J 4 bases, leaving 14 bases between the germline ends. The CDR3 totals 15 residues. This CDR3 reads CASSLRGVGNEKLFF. The CDR3 DNA is TGTGCCAGCAGCCTGAGGGGGGTCGGTAATGAAAAACTGTTTTTT.

The V and J genes are TRBV11-2 and TRBJ2-5, with D uncertain. The CDR3 sequence is 13 residues long. The germline CDR1 and CDR2 sequences are SGHAT and FQNNGV. Trimming took off 5 bases at V and 4 bases at J, with 11 bases between the two ends. The CDR3, as DNA: TGTGCCAGCAGCCCAAGACTGGGAGAGACCCAGTACTTC. Encoded protein: CASSPRLGETQYF.

This chain uses TRBV2 with TRBJ2-6, with D uncertain. The germline CDR1 and CDR2 sequences are SNHLY and FYNNEI. This CDR3 contains 16 residues. V lost 0 bases and J lost 2, with 8 bases in between. CDR3 in DNA: TGTGCCAGCAGTGAAGCCCAGGTAACTGGGGCCAACGTCCTGACTTTC. Its protein is CASSEAQVTGANVLTF.

This chain links TRBV7-9 with TRBJ1-2; weak D call: TRBD1 (5 bases). Trimming removed 1 base at V and 2 bases at J, with 8 bases between. The germline CDR1 and CDR2 sequences are SEHNR and FQNEAQ (reference sequence). This CDR3 has 14 residues. The CDR3 DNA follows: TGTGCCAGCAGCTTAGAGCGGGGGAACTATGGCTACACCTTC. Protein sequence: CASSLERGNYGYTF. The complete variable domain, with remaining parts taken from reference TRBV7-9 and TRBJ1-2, reads DTGVSQNPRHKITKRGQNVTFRCDPISEHNRLYWYRQTLGQGPEFLTYFQNEAQLEKSRLLSDRFSAERPKGSFSTLEIQRTEQGDSAMYLCASSLERGNYGYTFGSGTRLTVV.

The chain employs TRBV7-9 and TRBJ2-7; 7 bases fit TRBD1. This CDR3 spans 16 amino acids. V was pared by 1 base and J by 0 bases, with 6 bases of the junction left unmatched. Germline V gene lookup returns CDR1 SEHNR and CDR2 FQNEAQ (reference sequence). The CDR3 nucleotides are TGTGCCAGCAGCTTAGAGGGGACAGTCAGCTCCTACGAGCAGTACTTC. Its translation is CASSLEGTVSSYEQYF.

This rearrangement joins TRBV4-2 to TRBJ1-5; a weak D match, TRBD1 (5 bases). V was trimmed by 6 bases and J by 7 bases, leaving 10 bases between them. The CDR3 totals 12 residues. Germline-derived CDR1 and CDR2 are LGHNA and YNFKEQ. The DNA for the CDR3 is TGTGCCAGCAGTTCAGGGTCCCAGCCCCAGCATTTT. Encoded protein: CASSSGSQPQHF.

This clone has only a few counts. The chain joins TRBV19 to TRBJ1-1; no clear D gene. The length of the CDR3 is 15 residues. CDR1 is LNHDA, CDR2 SQIVND, per germline (reference sequence). V was clipped by 0 bases and J by 2 bases, with 10 bases between them. The CDR3 loop reads CASSIDPHSNTEAFF. In nucleotides, the CDR3 is TGTGCCAGTAGTATAGATCCCCACAGCAACACTGAAGCTTTCTTT.

The chain recombines TRBV7-6 with TRBJ2-3; tentatively, D is TRBD1 or TRBD2 (5 bases each). The CDR3 contains 12 residues. Per germline, CDR1 SGHVS and CDR2 FNYEAQ. V lost 8 bases and J 14 bases, leaving 20 bases between the germline ends. The CDR3 loop reads CASGHAGGGVYF. CDR3 DNA: TGTGCCAGCGGGCACGCGGGTGGGGGTGTGTATTTT. The full variable domain, its missing parts supplied by reference TRBV7-6 and TRBJ2-3, is GAGVSQSPRYKVTKRGQDVALRCDPISGHVSLYWYRQALGQGPEFLTYFNYEAQQDKSGLPNDRFSAERPEGSISTLTIQRTEQRDSAMYRCASGHAGGGVYFGPGTRLTVL.

The chain carries TRBV9 and TRBJ2-7; D may be TRBD2 (6 bases). The ends were cut back, 0 bases at V and 1 base at J, with 11 bases in the middle. In germline, CDR1 is SGDLS, CDR2 YYNGEE. This CDR3 is built from 15 residues. DNA of the CDR3: TGTGCCAGCAGCGTAGGGGGGACTGCATCCTACGAGCAGTACTTC. Amino acids: CASSVGGTASYEQYF.

The chain uses TRBV10-1 and TRBJ2-5, with D possibly being TRBD1 or TRBD2 (5 bases each). Germline V gives CDR1 WNHNN, CDR2 SYGVQD (reference sequence). The CDR3 consists of 16 residues. The V and J ends lost 0 bases and 7 bases respectively, with 18 bases between them. CDR3 in amino acids: CASSESRSGTCGTQYF. The CDR3 DNA follows: TGCGCCAGCAGTGAGTCGAGATCGGGGACGTGCGGGACCCAGTACTTC.

The chain couples TRBV27 to TRBJ2-5; D unclear. The CDR3 contains 14 residues. V shed 0 bases and J shed 2 bases, with 7 bases lying between them. From germline, CDR1 is MNHEY and CDR2 SMNVEV (reference sequence). The CDR3 sequence: CASSLSHLQETQYF. The DNA for the CDR3 is TGTGCCAGCAGTTTATCCCACCTGCAAGAGACCCAGTACTTC.

V usage is TRBV19 and J usage is TRBJ2-7, with 12 bases aligning to TRBD1. This CDR3 comprises 18 residues. Trimming cost V 0 bases and J 7 bases; bases outside gene matches: 13. Germline CDR1 reads LNHDA; CDR2 reads SQIVND (reference sequence). The CDR3 DNA follows: TGTGCCAGTAGTATAGACCACAACCCGGGACAGGGGGCGTTTGAGCAGTACTTC. Protein product: CASSIDHNPGQGAFEQYF.